The text below deals with one T cell receptor (beta chain). This clone was recorded once. Which antigen it targets is not known. No per-base quality is available; no much larger clone lies one base away. The cohort consisted of 600 to 750 healthy bone marrow donors. All cohort members were sampled while nominally healthy, although unrecorded immune exposures were likely present. The donor tested CMV seropositive and was one of the 289 seropositive cohort members. Every donor gave a peripheral blood sample, and the peripheral blood mononuclear cells from that sample were used for TCR beta sequencing. Genomic DNA was extracted from the blood cell samples with the Qiagen DNeasy Blood Extraction Kit. Library method: the immunoSEQ multiplex PCR assay. For the multiplex PCR, a mixture combining 60 forward primers for TCR Vbeta segments and 13 reverse primers for TCR Jbeta segments was used. A multiplex PCR assay on genomic DNA amplified the CDR3 region of rearranged TCR beta genes. Amplified TCR beta libraries were sequenced as 87-base-pair reads on the Illumina HiSeq System. Per the authors' processing: A later analysis counted around 72 million unique TCR beta chains across the 666 repertoires, and some 11 million of these chains were shared by at least two donors. To remove PCR and sequencing errors, raw reads were error-corrected and collapsed into unique sequences using a nearest-neighbor algorithm that merged closely related sequences. CDR3 sequences were aligned to IMGT reference sequences to assign V, D and J gene segments. For a sequence to be retained, at least a six-nucleotide match to both a V gene segment and a J gene segment was required. A rearrangement counted as productive if the CDR3 had no stop codons and remained in frame with V and J, and every other rearrangement counted as non-productive. CDR3 was defined by IMGT convention, running from the second conserved V-encoded cysteine to the conserved J-encoded phenylalanine. The earlier analysis of some 550 of the donors excluded any sequence lacking an unambiguous match to a single V gene segment. In an earlier analysis of roughly 500 of the donors, V segments were called functional above 56.7% productive rearrangements and were called segregating when the between-donor standard deviation exceeded 5%. A statistical classification framework was built for diagnosing cytomegalovirus status from the catalog of TCR beta chain sequences. In a later analysis, V and J genes were assigned by comparing TCR nucleotide sequences against IMGT/GENE-DB human TR gene sequences. A later analysis assigned CDR3 sequences and most-parsimonious VDJ recombination scenarios with the TCRdist pipeline. In a later analysis, every TCR beta chain was defined by the combination of its CDR3 amino acid sequence and its V-gene family, and reads without a unique V-gene family were dropped. A later analysis removed 592 highly shared, low-generation-probability nucleotide sequences to deal with suspected cross-contamination and a sequencing artifact. In a later analysis, a clonal expansion index was calculated for each public chain from normalized within-repertoire ranks of inferred template counts. A later analysis computed generation probabilities with a VDJ recombination model fitted to out-of-frame rearrangements, and checked the results against IGoR. In a later analysis, hypergeometric tests were used to score TCR-TCR, TCR-HLA and TCR-CMV co-occurrence, with a repertoire-size bias correction applied to TCR pairs. A later analysis estimated false discovery rates by permuting HLA or CMV assignments 20 times. A later analysis grouped co-occurring TCRs with DBSCAN, adding TCRdist sequence similarity when clustering within HLA-allele-positive subsets. Repertoires with fewer than 30,000 or more than 120,000 public chains, plus five repertoires with anomalous nucleotide sharing, were excluded from co-occurrence clustering. In TCRdb, the immuneACCESS table is reduced to in-frame sequences with V and J assigned. These tables do not hold every clone; where another copy was compared, an unresolved V gene accounts for under half, and the others remain unexplained. V and J calls and clone size are copied from that table; D and trimming were computed from the DNA. This sample has under 150,000 clones in its table, and about 81% of those were observed once. 5.5% to 7.5% of the sample goes to the ten largest clones.

The sample is drawn from a study of cytomegalovirus exposure and HLA in healthy donors (dated by TCRdb to about 2017). The study in broad terms: In an earlier analysis of some 550 of the donors, 250 to 350 Gb of sequence data and approximately 100 million unique TCR beta sequences from some 170 million T cells were reported. Along with the approximately 700-subject first cohort, a separate validation cohort of over 90 different subjects was used. In a later genetic analysis, genome-wide SNP genotypes for about three fifths of the 666 donors were used, and that subset was treated as a discovery cohort. Approximately 310 gigabases of sequencing data and some 85 million unique TCR sequences were included in an early release covering several hundred HLA-typed donors. Using immunosequencing, the study profiled T cell repertoires from 640 or so subjects and related those repertoires to cytomegalovirus serostatus. To study patterns of TCR occurrence, a later analysis re-analyzed previously published TCR beta repertoires from 600 to 750 donors and added high-resolution HLA genotyping. Every repertoire in the discovery cohort had been generated on one and the same sequencing platform. The genetic ancestry cluster associated with self-reported Caucasian donors included 80% to 90% of the approximately 430 genotyped donors. In an earlier analysis of 587 of the donors, high-throughput TCR beta sequencing was used to judge whether each TCR beta V gene segment behaved as functional or pseudogenic. HLA typing included class I and class II loci at four-digit resolution. To predict cytomegalovirus infection status, the study brought together high-throughput TCR immunosequencing, statistical association of individual TCRs with disease status, and machine learning. The study aimed to test whether signatures of past pathogen exposure could be identified by cataloging public T cell receptors. The number of typed donors differed by locus: about 629-630 for A, B, C, DRB1 and DQB1; 522 for DQA1; some 610 for DPA1; and roughly 450 for DPB1. The later analysis used no new phenotypic data to find candidate immune exposures, relying instead on TCR beta sequences and their occurrence across donors. About five DR-DQ haplotypes were treated as single units for association and clustering because of strong linkage in the cohort. Donor age, sex, ethnicity and CMV serostatus were compiled together with the repertoire data. On average, about 200,000 unique TCR beta nucleotide sequences were sequenced per donor among a few hundred genotyped donors of the cohort, with roughly 19% of those sequences being non-productive.

Overall study outcomes, separate from this receptor: The earlier analysis of a few hundred of the donors excluded about 16 rarely observed V segments, including chromosome 9 orphons, because counts were too low. In a later analysis, HLA-associated TCR beta chains were found to be more clonally expanded and to have lower generation probabilities than equally common non-associated chains. The 87-base-pair reads could not distinguish some IMGT-functional V segments, including TRBV6-2 and TRBV6-3, so those segments were excluded. In a later genetic analysis, a missense DCLRE1C variant was associated with V-gene and J-gene trimming of TCR beta chains, and the association was replicated in an independent cohort. Specific HLA alleles were associated with over 15,000 TCR beta sequences at a false discovery rate of 0.05 in a later analysis. Across donors, most TCR sequences were observed very rarely, whereas some public TCRs were present in many individuals. In a later analysis, several top co-occurrence clusters were reported to appear linked to parvovirus B19, influenza, CMV and Epstein-Barr virus. Sequencing depth was assumed to be roughly uniform across donors in the presence/absence analyses, though that assumption may not hold. CMV serostatus was the only immune exposure information available for the cohort. In vitro tests confirmed that three of the cytomegalovirus-associated TCR beta chains recognize cytomegalovirus antigens. HLA typing was unavailable for some donors at each locus, so association tests used only the typed subset. Linkage disequilibrium might explain the correlated functional status among segregating V segments, but an unknown experimental factor could not be excluded. This cohort had only TCR beta chains sequenced, and the lack of alpha or paired-chain data limited which features could be detected. In a later analysis, the rate of TCR association differed among HLA loci, with DRB1 alleles having the most associated TCRs and HLA-C alleles having the fewest. The study listed 164 TCR beta chains as associated with cytomegalovirus. In a later genetic analysis, fewer N-insertions in productive TCRs were reported among donors in an Asian-associated ancestry cluster than the roughly 640-donor mean. A cluster of highly shared sequence variants was judged likely to represent a technical artifact of the sequencing pipeline. An earlier analysis of approximately 500 of the donors showed that most TCR beta V segments appeared in productive rearrangements either about 90% or about 30% of the time, which broadly matched IMGT annotations. The classifier was reported to diagnose cytomegalovirus status with high specificity and sensitivity in both the original and validation cohorts. It was suggested by the authors that the approach could potentially be generalized to other disease states and immunological phenotypes. When HLA alleles, especially DR and DQ, strongly co-occurred, TCR associations were difficult to assign to individual alleles. A further reported finding was that TCR beta sequences accurately predicted the HLA-A and HLA-B alleles for most subjects in the first cohort. A later analysis found that most CMV-associated TCR beta chains appeared HLA-restricted, with HLA associations seemingly driven largely by CMV exposure.

Sequences SNHLY (CDR1) and FYNNEI (CDR2) are obtained from the germline V gene. The CDR3 contains 16 residues, cysteine and phenylalanine counted. The sequence is cut down to CDR3 DNA, 48 bases in frame from base 1. The trim is 6 bases for V and 5 bases for J, with a gap of 20 bases between the germline ends. Sequences were obtained from PBMCs. The chain is assembled from TRBV2 and TRBJ2-1; a tentative D call is TRBD2 (7 bases match). The TCR originated in a middle-aged woman in good health and CMV-seropositive. The DNA is as follows: TGTGCCAGCAGCGGGTATTGGGGGGGGGCCGACAATGAGCAGTTCTTC. Translated, this is CASSGYWGGADNEQFF.